One sample yielded the 20 T cell receptor beta chains listed below, sequenced in a study of blood T cell repertoires in COVID-19. Sequenced by immunoSEQ multiplex PCR; TCRdb stores in-frame clones only, minus some. This sample has roughly 330,000 clones, with about 89% found just once. Sequencing was performed on PBMCs or T cells enriched from blood (not recorded which). These receptors all stem from a woman younger than 45 who had recovered from COVID-19.

The chain recombines TRBV10-3 with TRBJ2-3, with TRBD2 matching over 10 bases. J was trimmed by 5 bases and V by 0 bases; bases with no gene match: 8. The CDR3 covers 17 residues. Germline V gene data show CDR1 as ENHRY and CDR2 as SYGVKD. DNA for the CDR3: TGTGCCATCAGTGAGTCGAAAAGCGGGGGGGCGCAAGATACGCAGTATTTT. This codes for CAISESKSGGAQDTQYF.

The chain combines TRBV5-1 with TRBJ1-2; tentative D call: TRBD1 (5 bases). The CDR3 is 14 residues long. The germline gives CDR1 SGHRS, CDR2 YFSETQ. Trimming took off 0 bases at V and 6 bases at J, with 12 bases between the two ends. CDR3 sequence (DNA): TGCGCCAGCAGCTTGGTTGTGACAGAGAATGGCTACACCTTC. Translating it yields CASSLVVTENGYTF.

The table lists this clone with a count of one. The chain couples TRBV6-5 to TRBJ2-5; D is perhaps TRBD2 (5 bases). The V and J ends lost 6 bases and 2 bases respectively, with 10 bases between them. Germline assignment: CDR1 MNHEY and CDR2 SVGAGI. This CDR3 spans 13 amino acids. The CDR3 DNA reads as TGTGCCAGCAGGACTAATCCGCAAGAGACCCAGTACTTC. Translated: CASRTNPQETQYF.

This chain connects TRBV7-6 to TRBJ2-4; 10 positions match TRBD1. V lost 4 bases and J lost 0; bases outside the gene matches: 12. This CDR3 spans 19 amino acids. The germline gives CDR1 SGHVS, CDR2 FNYEAQ. As DNA, the CDR3 is TGTGCCAGCAGCTCGATGGACAGGGGGGATTGGTTAGCCAAAAACATTCAGTACTTC. It encodes CASSSMDRGDWLAKNIQYF.

The chain links TRBV5-1 to TRBJ1-3, with TRBD1 identical over 7 bases. The CDR3 consists of 15 residues. J gave up 4 bases and V 0 bases, and 4 bases lay outside the gene matches. The germline gives CDR1 SGHRS, CDR2 YFSETQ. CDR3 bases: TGCGCCAGCAGCTTGGGAGGGGGCGACGGAAACACCATATATTTT. Translating gives CASSLGGGDGNTIYF.

The V and J genes are TRBV4-3 and TRBJ1-6; possible D gene TRBD1, 5 bases. Germline CDR1 is LGHNA and CDR2 is YSLEER. The V and J ends lost 3 bases and 4 bases respectively, with 13 bases between them. CDR3 size: 16 residues. CDR3 protein: CASSHSGAGYNSPLHF. The CDR3 DNA sequence: TGCGCCAGCAGCCACTCTGGGGCAGGGTATAATTCACCCCTCCACTTT.

DNA for the CDR3: TGTGCCAGCAGCCCCCTAGCGGGGGCAGATACGCAGTATTTT. Its protein is CASSPLAGADTQYF. This chain joins TRBV9 and TRBJ2-3, with 10 bases that match TRBD2. Looked up from germline, CDR1 is SGDLS and CDR2 is YYNGEE. CDR3 length: 14 residues. The J segment lost 4 bases and the V segment lost 4 bases, leaving 3 bases of the junction unmatched.

The chain couples TRBV29-1 to TRBJ2-1; 14 bases fit TRBD2. Trimming at V came to 6 bases and at J to 7 bases, leaving 5 bases not matched to a gene. Germline-derived CDR1 and CDR2 are SQVTM and ANQGSEA. The CDR3 is made up of 14 amino acids. CDR3 in amino acids: CSVIRLAGGNEQFF. In DNA form, the CDR3 reads TGCAGCGTGATAAGACTAGCGGGGGGGAATGAGCAGTTCTTC.

This chain joins TRBV4-3 and TRBJ2-7; 8 bases line up with TRBD2. Trimming removed 4 bases from V and 3 bases from J; junction bases left unmatched: 8. The germline V gene has CDR1 LGHNA and CDR2 YSLEER. This CDR3 contains 15 residues. CDR3 nucleotide sequence: TGCGCCAGCAGCCGATACGGGGGGGTTAACTACGAGCAGTACTTC. The encoded protein is CASSRYGGVNYEQYF.

The V and J genes are TRBV9 and TRBJ2-1; 7 positions agree with TRBD2. Per germline, CDR1 SGDLS and CDR2 YYNGEE. V dropped 2 bases and J dropped 7; count of bases not matched to a gene: 3. The CDR3 has 13 residues. The CDR3 sequence is CASSVYGGNEQFF. For the CDR3, the DNA is TGTGCCAGCAGCGTTTACGGGGGGAATGAGCAGTTCTTC.

The chain recombines TRBV15 with TRBJ1-5; 8 nucleotides agree with TRBD1. The V gene's germline CDR1 is LNHNV and CDR2 YYDKDF (reference sequence). After removal of 1 base from V and 4 bases from J, the junction contained 3 bases not matched to a gene. The CDR3 runs 15 residues. The CDR3 protein is CATSRVGQGNQPQHF. For the CDR3, the DNA is TGTGCCACCAGCAGAGTTGGACAGGGAAATCAGCCCCAGCATTTT.

J is TRBJ2-6 and V is TRBV5-1, with 8 bases identical to TRBD1. The CDR3 is 16 residues long. From germline, CDR1 is SGHRS and CDR2 YFSETQ. J lost 0 bases, V lost 4 bases, and 3 bases had no gene match. The CDR3 loop reads CASSTGQGSGANVLTF. In DNA, the CDR3 is TGCGCCAGCAGCACCGGACAGGGCTCTGGGGCCAACGTCCTGACTTTC.

The V and J genes are TRBV5-4 and TRBJ2-2; 7 nucleotides line up with TRBD1. In germline, CDR1 is SGHNT, CDR2 YYREEE (reference sequence). Trimming at V came to 7 bases and at J to 5 bases, leaving 5 bases not matched to a gene. This CDR3 region has 13 residues. In DNA, the CDR3 is TGTGCCAGCGGGGGACAGCTTACCGGGGAGCTGTTTTTT. It translates to CASGGQLTGELFF.

This clone was picked up one time. The rearrangement joins TRBV5-4 to TRBJ1-5, with D perhaps TRBD1 (5 bases). V dropped 1 base and J dropped 2 bases, with 10 bases sitting between them. From germline, CDR1 is SGHNT and CDR2 YYREEE (reference sequence). The CDR3 contains 15 residues. CDR3 coding DNA: TGTGCCAGCAGCTTGTGGCAGGGCGGCAATCAGCCCCAGCATTTT. This codes for CASSLWQGGNQPQHF.

The chain employs TRBV5-6 and TRBJ2-3, with 7 bases that match TRBD2. Germline trimming cut 3 bases from V and 1 base from J; bases unmatched to any gene: 8. The CDR3 spans 16 residues. CDR1 and CDR2 from the germline V gene are SGHDT and YYEEEE. As DNA, the CDR3 is TGTGCCAGCAGCTGGTCCGGGGCGGGGGGCACAGATACGCAGTATTTT. As protein: CASSWSGAGGTDTQYF.

This clone was detected only once. This rearrangement joins TRBV29-1 to TRBJ1-1; D unresolved. V was clipped by 4 bases and J by 4 bases, with 4 bases between them. This CDR3 is 10 amino acids long. The germline V gene encodes CDR1 SQVTM and CDR2 ANQGSEA. CDR3 in DNA: TGCAGCGTTGGGCTCACTGAAGCTTTCTTT. It codes for CSVGLTEAFF.

V is TRBV4-3 and J is TRBJ1-4; D call uncertain. The CDR3 totals 17 residues. Germline-derived CDR1 and CDR2 are LGHNA and YSLEER. Trimming shortened V by 0 bases and J by 1 base, and 12 bases separated the two germline ends. CDR3: CASSQDPGSETNEKLFF. The CDR3, as DNA: TGCGCCAGCAGCCAAGACCCGGGTTCCGAAACTAATGAAAAACTGTTTTTT.

The chain has TRBV7-2 and TRBJ2-7; a weak D match, TRBD2 (6 bases). This CDR3 is 14 amino acids long. The germline V gene has CDR1 SGHTA and CDR2 FQGNSA. The V gene lost 1 base and the J gene lost 2 bases, with 9 bases spanning the gap. CDR3 sequence: CASSLEGGAYEQYF. The CDR3 DNA follows: TGTGCCAGCAGCTTAGAAGGCGGGGCCTACGAGCAGTACTTC.

This rearrangement joins TRBV30 to TRBJ1-2, with 9 bases that match TRBD1. Germline V gives CDR1 GTSNPN, CDR2 SVGIG (reference sequence). The CDR3 length is 15 residues. The CDR3 DNA follows: TGTGCACTCCTTTCGGGACAGGGCTTCCCCTATGGCTACACCTTC. Translation: CALLSGQGFPYGYTF.

V gene TRBV27 combines with J gene TRBJ1-6; D is ambiguous. The CDR3 extends over 14 amino acids. V was cut by 3 bases and J by 8 bases, with 11 bases left in between. Per the germline V gene, CDR1 is MNHEY and CDR2 is SMNVEV (reference sequence). CDR3 protein: CASSFVPEYSPLHF. The CDR3 DNA is TGTGCCAGCAGTTTTGTCCCTGAGTATTCACCCCTCCACTTT.